This TCR beta chain was sequenced during a study of cytomegalovirus exposure and HLA in healthy donors. Study conclusions and caveats: One variant, a missense change in DCLRE1C, was linked in a later analysis to TCR beta V- and J-gene trimming. Judged likely to be a sequencing artifact was a cluster of highly shared sequence variants. The HLA-A and HLA-B alleles of most subjects were reportedly predicted accurately from TCR beta sequences.

The CDR3 loop spans 16 amino acids. CDR1 and CDR2 (germline): SEHNR, FQNEAQ (reference sequence). Trimming stripped 5 bases from V and 0 bases from J, with 17 bases between. Both 60 Vbeta primers and 13 Jbeta primers went into the PCR. Produced via immunoSEQ multiplex PCR; TCRdb's table is partial and in-frame only. This sample has approximately 130,000 clones, with around 84% found just once. Turning to this clone: Its target is unknown.

This chain connects TRBV7-9 to TRBJ2-7; D unclear. This clonotype originated in a man between 18 and 29 years old in good health and CMV-seronegative. Sequencing was carried out using PBMCs. CDR3 sequence (DNA): TGTGCCAGCAGCCCCCAAGAGCCGGGTATCTCCTACGAGCAGTACTTC. Its translation is CASSPQEPGISYEQYF.